The 27 T cell receptor beta chains below come from one sample, sequenced in a study of T cell responses to AZD1222 COVID-19 vaccine. Sequencing was performed with immunoSEQ multiplex PCR; in TCRdb, only in-frame clones are kept and a portion is missing. The sample includes fewer than 150,000 clones, 88% of them seen just once. The sequencing here drew on peripheral blood, taken 28 days after the second AZD1222 dose. Every receptor here comes from an adult who received the AZD1222 COVID-19 vaccine.

V and J are TRBV4-2 and TRBJ2-2; D remains ambiguous. This CDR3 spans 16 amino acids. Between the trimmed V and J ends, which lost 0 bases and 0 bases, there was a span of 8 bases. Germline CDR1 LGHNA, CDR2 YNFKEQ. This CDR3 is CASSQDPAANTGELFF. The CDR3 nucleotides read TGTGCCAGCAGCCAAGATCCGGCAGCGAACACCGGGGAGCTGTTTTTT.

The V call is TRBV7-3, the J call TRBJ1-2, with 9 bases that match TRBD1. The CDR3 runs to 15 residues. The junction had 12 bases not matched to a gene; V was cut back by 5 bases and J by 8 bases. Germline V CDR1 and CDR2: SGHTA, FQGTGA. CDR3 amino acids: CASSPSRDRVEGYTF. The DNA of the CDR3 is TGTGCCAGCAGCCCCTCCCGGGACAGGGTTGAGGGCTACACCTTC.

V is TRBV10-3 and J is TRBJ2-5, with a possible D match to TRBD2 (5 bases). Germline CDR1 is ENHRY and CDR2 is SYGVKD. The V end was cut by 5 bases, the J end by 5 bases, with 12 bases between. This CDR3 has 13 residues. Here the CDR3 reads CAISLLASETQYF. DNA for the CDR3: TGTGCCATCAGTCTTCTAGCTTCGGAGACCCAGTACTTC.

V gene TRBV28 combines with J gene TRBJ1-4, with D unresolved. Trimming took off 4 bases at V and 6 bases at J, with 3 bases between the two ends. Germline CDR1 reads MDHEN; CDR2 reads SYDVKM. This CDR3 contains 11 residues. CDR3 DNA: TGTGCCAGCAGTTGGGATGAAAAACTGTTTTTT. As protein: CASSWDEKLFF.

The chain has TRBV9 and TRBJ1-1; the D is unclear. Germline V CDR1 and CDR2: SGDLS, YYNGEE. The germline V and J ends were trimmed by 3 bases and 3 bases, with 15 bases remaining between them. The CDR3 is 15 amino acids. CDR3 in DNA: TGTGCCAGCAGCGCCGGACCTCCGAAGTACACTGAAGCTTTCTTT. This sequence encodes CASSAGPPKYTEAFF.

This chain uses TRBV30 with TRBJ1-2; D unclear. The CDR3 runs to 13 residues. The germline gives CDR1 GTSNPN, CDR2 SVGIG (reference sequence). The V gene lost 0 bases and the J gene lost 4 bases, with 9 bases spanning the gap. The CDR3 region has the DNA TGTGCCTGGAGTGTACAAGGCCGCTATGGCTACACCTTC. The encoded protein is CAWSVQGRYGYTF. The full variable domain, in which reference TRBV30 and TRBJ1-2 provide the parts outside the CDR3, is SQTIHQWPATLVQPVGSPLSLECTVEGTSNPNLYWYRQAAGRGLQLLFYSVGIGQISSEVPQNLSASRPQDRQFILSSKKLLLSDSGFYLCAWSVQGRYGYTFGSGTRLTVV.

The chain couples TRBV4-1 to TRBJ2-7; 8 bases match TRBD2. CDR3 length: 15 amino acids. V dropped 0 bases and J dropped 6; count of bases not matched to a gene: 7. CDR1 and CDR2 (germline): MGHRA, YSYEKL. Written as DNA, the CDR3 is TGCGCCAGCAGCCAAGATTACAGCGGGGGTACCGAGCAGTACTTC. The encoded protein is CASSQDYSGGTEQYF.

This chain joins TRBV24-1 and TRBJ2-5; D is possibly TRBD1 (7 bases). This CDR3 has 16 amino acids. CDR1 is KGHDR and CDR2 is SFDVKD in the germline V gene. Trimming removed 2 bases at V and 5 bases at J, with 17 bases between. DNA of the CDR3: TGTGCCACCAGTGATTCGACAGACAGGGAGGCCGAGACCCAGTACTTC. Its translation is CATSDSTDREAETQYF.

This chain uses TRBV6-5 with TRBJ2-5; 7 positions agree with TRBD2. After removal of 4 bases from V and 5 bases from J, the junction contained 4 bases not matched to a gene. CDR1 is MNHEY, CDR2 SVGAGI, per germline. This CDR3 region has 13 residues. In DNA form, the CDR3 reads TGTGCCAGCAGTTTCGGGCGGGGGGAGACCCAGTACTTC. Translating gives CASSFGRGETQYF.

The chain employs TRBV30 and TRBJ2-4, with 7 bases fitting TRBD1. Looked up from germline, CDR1 is GTSNPN and CDR2 is SVGIG (reference sequence). The CDR3 spans 14 residues. V was clipped by 4 bases and J by 8 bases; unmatched bases: 11. The CDR3, as DNA: TGTGCCTGGACCCGACAGGGAAAGCGTGACATTCAGTACTTC. The encoded protein is CAWTRQGKRDIQYF.

The chain joins TRBV30 to TRBJ1-6; D remains ambiguous. The V end was cut by 4 bases, the J end by 1 base, with 11 bases between. Germline CDR1 GTSNPN, CDR2 SVGIG (reference sequence). There are 15 residues in the CDR3. DNA for the CDR3: TGTGCCTGGAACCGGGGTTGGTCCTATAATTCACCCCTCCACTTT. Encoded protein: CAWNRGWSYNSPLHF. Complete variable domain (other parts from reference TRBV30 and TRBJ1-6): SQTIHQWPATLVQPVGSPLSLECTVEGTSNPNLYWYRQAAGRGLQLLFYSVGIGQISSEVPQNLSASRPQDRQFILSSKKLLLSDSGFYLCAWNRGWSYNSPLHFGNGTRLTVT.

V gene TRBV30 combines with J gene TRBJ2-3; possibly TRBD1 for D (6 bases). Trimming took 2 bases from V and 8 from J, leaving 17 bases between them. The CDR3 has 14 residues. Germline values: CDR1 GTSNPN, CDR2 SVGIG (reference sequence). The CDR3 nucleotides read TGTGCCTGGAGTTTGACACTACCACAGGGTACGCAGTATTTT. Translation: CAWSLTLPQGTQYF.

CDR3 sequence: CASSLEQGNTEAFF. The CDR3 DNA is TGCGCCAGCAGCTTGGAACAGGGAAACACTGAAGCTTTCTTT. V gene TRBV5-1 combines with J gene TRBJ1-1, with TRBD1 as a possible D gene (6 bases). The germline V and J ends were trimmed by 0 bases and 2 bases, with 8 bases remaining between them. The CDR3 runs 14 residues. Germline CDR1 SGHRS, CDR2 YFSETQ.

This rearrangement joins TRBV5-4 to TRBJ2-5; 13 nucleotides agree with TRBD2. Trimming took 4 bases from V and 3 from J; bases not matched to a gene: 3. Germline CDR1 SGHNT, CDR2 YYREEE (reference sequence). The CDR3 is 15 amino acids. The CDR3 DNA follows: TGTGCCAGCAGCAGGACTAGCGGGGGAGAAGAGACCCAGTACTTC. Translated: CASSRTSGGEETQYF.

The chain couples TRBV28 to TRBJ1-2; TRBD1 agrees at 7 bases. CDR1 and CDR2 (germline): MDHEN, SYDVKM. This CDR3 is built from 12 residues. The junction had 4 bases not matched to a gene; V was cut back by 8 bases and J by 4 bases. In DNA, the CDR3 is TGTGCCAGCGTACAGGGGATCTATGGCTACACCTTC. It translates to CASVQGIYGYTF.

This rearrangement joins TRBV6-5 to TRBJ2-3; possible D gene TRBD2, 5 bases. This CDR3 region has 11 residues. Trimming cost V 7 bases and J 8 bases, with 10 bases left between them. CDR1 and CDR2 from the germline V gene are MNHEY and SVGAGI. The CDR3 here is CASTRRGTQYF. The CDR3 DNA sequence: TGTGCCAGCACTCGCCGGGGTACGCAGTATTTT.

This chain links TRBV3-1 (or the pseudogene TRBV3-2) with TRBJ2-7; D ambiguous. V was cut by 1 base and J by 6 bases, with 10 bases left in between. Per the germline V gene, CDR1 is LGHDT and CDR2 is YNNKEL (reference sequence). The CDR3 runs to 13 residues. CDR3 amino acids: CASSQGAAGEQYF. The CDR3, as DNA: TGTGCCAGCAGCCAAGGAGCCGCCGGCGAGCAGTACTTC.

This clone has only one observation. This chain uses TRBV3-1 (or the pseudogene TRBV3-2) with TRBJ1-1, with unresolved D. Germline CDR1 and CDR2: LGHDT and YNNKEL (reference sequence). The germline V and J ends were trimmed by 2 bases and 8 bases, with 12 bases remaining between them. The CDR3 consists of 13 residues. The CDR3 DNA reads as TGTGCCAGCAGCCAATCGAGTGGTTCCGAAGCTTTCTTT. It translates to CASSQSSGSEAFF.

With respect to this clone: The sample has other DNA sequences that encode this CDR3 too. This chain connects TRBV19 to TRBJ2-7, with D possibly matching TRBD2 (6 bases). Trimming left V 1 base short and J 2 bases short, with 6 bases between. The germline V gene encodes CDR1 LNHDA and CDR2 SQIVND (reference sequence). The CDR3 extends over 13 amino acids. The CDR3 here is CASSIGGAYEQYF. The CDR3 nucleotides read TGTGCCAGTAGTATAGGGGGGGCCTACGAGCAGTACTTC.

In this sample, this clone turned up a few times. This chain connects TRBV19 to TRBJ1-5; 8 nucleotides match TRBD1. The CDR3 consists of 16 residues. The ends lost 10 bases at V and 1 base at J; junction bases unmatched: 12. Per the germline V gene, CDR1 is LNHDA and CDR2 is SQIVND (reference sequence). This CDR3 reads CATYQGAVGSNQPQHF. The CDR3 coding sequence is TGTGCCACCTATCAGGGGGCAGTGGGGAGCAATCAGCCCCAGCATTTT.

The chain carries TRBV30 and TRBJ2-7, with D possibly TRBD1 on 6 matching bases. V was shortened by 1 base and J by 1 base, with 11 bases between the two germline ends. This CDR3 has 14 amino acids. In germline, CDR1 is GTSNPN, CDR2 SVGIG (reference sequence). In DNA form, the CDR3 reads TGTGCCTGGAGTGCAGGGGCTCTTTCCTACGAGCAGTACTTC. Protein: CAWSAGALSYEQYF.

This clone came up once. This rearrangement joins TRBV7-2 to TRBJ2-1; 7 bases map to TRBD2. J lost 14 bases, V lost 1 base, and 2 bases had no gene match. The germline CDR1 and CDR2 sequences are SGHTA and FQGNSA. CDR3 length: 11 amino acids. CDR3 region: CASSLGGREFF. In DNA form, the CDR3 reads TGTGCCAGCAGCTTAGGCGGGAGAGAGTTCTTC.

The rearrangement uses TRBV19 and TRBJ1-5; D is ambiguous. V dropped 0 bases and J dropped 5 bases, with 2 bases sitting between them. Germline V gene data show CDR1 as LNHDA and CDR2 as SQIVND (reference sequence). There are 12 residues in the CDR3. The CDR3 region is CASSIEYQPQHF. Written as DNA, the CDR3 is TGTGCCAGTAGTATAGAGTATCAGCCCCAGCATTTT.

This clone was observed once. The V gene is TRBV10-2, the J gene TRBJ1-2; 11 positions match TRBD1. V dropped 5 bases and J dropped 4; count of bases not matched to a gene: 12. CDR3 length equals 17 residues. Germline V gene sequence: CDR1 WSHSY, CDR2 SAAADI. CDR3 residues: CASSPTRTGGLIYGYTF. CDR3 sequence (DNA): TGCGCCAGCAGTCCTACGAGGACAGGGGGCCTGATCTATGGCTACACCTTC.

The chain combines TRBV30 with TRBJ2-7; TRBD2 agrees at 7 bases. The CDR3 sequence is 13 residues long. Trimming took 8 bases from V and 0 from J; bases not matched to a gene: 7. From germline, CDR1 is GTSNPN and CDR2 SVGIG (reference sequence). CDR3 nucleotides: TGTGCCCTGACGAGGGACTACTCCTACGAGCAGTACTTC. This encodes CALTRDYSYEQYF.

In its sample, this clone was seen once. The chain has TRBV6-5 and TRBJ1-1; D call uncertain. The CDR3 length is 13 residues. The germline CDR1 and CDR2 sequences are MNHEY and SVGAGI. Deletions cut 0 bases from V and 6 bases from J, with 8 bases between. The CDR3 spells CASSYSGRPEAFF. CDR3 DNA sequence: TGTGCCAGCAGTTACTCCGGCAGACCTGAAGCTTTCTTT.

J is TRBJ1-1 and V is TRBV28; the D gene is possibly TRBD1 (6 bases). The CDR3 covers 14 residues. V lost 5 bases and J 4 bases, leaving 14 bases between the germline ends. Per the germline V gene, CDR1 is MDHEN and CDR2 is SYDVKM. The CDR3 DNA is TGTGCCAGCAGTCCAGGGGTAGGTACCACTGAAGCTTTCTTT. Translating gives CASSPGVGTTEAFF.